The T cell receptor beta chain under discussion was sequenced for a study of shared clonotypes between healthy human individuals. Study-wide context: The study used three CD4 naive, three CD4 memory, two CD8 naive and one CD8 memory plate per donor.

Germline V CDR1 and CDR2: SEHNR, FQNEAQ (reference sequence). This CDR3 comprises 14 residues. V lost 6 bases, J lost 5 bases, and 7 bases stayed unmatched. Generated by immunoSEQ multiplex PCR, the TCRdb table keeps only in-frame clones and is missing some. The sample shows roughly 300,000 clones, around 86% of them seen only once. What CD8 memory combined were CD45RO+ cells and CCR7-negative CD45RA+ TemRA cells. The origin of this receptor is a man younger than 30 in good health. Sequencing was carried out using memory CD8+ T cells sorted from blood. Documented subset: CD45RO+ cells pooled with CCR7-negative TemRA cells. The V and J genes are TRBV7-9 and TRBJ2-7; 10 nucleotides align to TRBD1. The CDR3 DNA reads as TGTGCCAGCAGTACCGGGACAGGGGCCGACGAGCAGTACTTC. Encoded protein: CASSTGTGADEQYF. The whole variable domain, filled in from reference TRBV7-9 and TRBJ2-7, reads DTGVSQNPRHKITKRGQNVTFRCDPISEHNRLYWYRQTLGQGPEFLTYFQNEAQLEKSRLLSDRFSAERPKGSFSTLEIQRTEQGDSAMYLCASSTGTGADEQYFGPGTRLTVT.